Presented here are 9 T cell receptor beta chains from one specimen sequenced in a study of cytomegalovirus exposure and HLA in healthy donors. In the PCR, 60 Vbeta and 13 Jbeta primers were used. Assay used: immunoSEQ multiplex PCR; TCRdb lists only in-frame clones, some missing. This table holds 93,000 or so clones, under 80% found once. Sequenced material: PBMCs. The receptors come from a woman younger than 35 in good health and CMV-seropositive.

This chain joins TRBV2 and TRBJ2-5, with D unresolved. Near its end, the DNA agrees better with TRBJ2-7, so the J call may be wrong. The CDR3 has 13 residues. Germline V lookup: CDR1 SNHLY, CDR2 FYNNEI. The CDR3 sequence: CASSADPWYEQYF. CDR3 DNA: TGTGCCAGCAGTGCCGATCCTTGGTACGAGCAGTACTTC.

This chain links TRBV7-2 with TRBJ2-7; the D is unclear. CDR1 and CDR2 from the germline V gene are SGHTA and FQGNSA. This CDR3 has 16 amino acids. Between the trimmed V and J ends, which lost 5 bases and 1 base, there was a span of 18 bases. The CDR3 region has the DNA TGTGCCAGCAGCCCGCTGTTTTCGGCGGAGTCCTACGAGCAGTACTTC. This translates into CASSPLFSAESYEQYF.

This clone was picked up a small number of times. The J gene is TRBJ1-1, the V gene TRBV18, with 10 bases aligning to TRBD1. CDR3 size: 13 residues. V was pared by 8 bases and J by 0 bases, with 0 bases of the junction left unmatched. The V gene's germline CDR1 is KGHSH and CDR2 LQKENI. The CDR3 sequence is CASGTGVNTEAFF. The CDR3 DNA follows: TGTGCCAGCGGGACAGGGGTGAACACTGAAGCTTTCTTT.

This clone came up a few times. The V call is TRBV19, the J call TRBJ1-4; the D gene is possibly TRBD1 (5 bases). With 3 bases removed from V and 8 bases from J, the gap between germline ends came to 19 bases. Germline V gene data show CDR1 as LNHDA and CDR2 as SQIVND (reference sequence). CDR3 length: 16 residues. The CDR3 bases are TGTGCCAGTAGTATCGGGTTCGGGCGGGACTGGGAAAAACTGTTTTTT. Its translation is CASSIGFGRDWEKLFF.

V gene TRBV4-1 combines with J gene TRBJ2-4, with D possibly TRBD2 on 6 matching bases. The germline CDR1 and CDR2 sequences are MGHRA and YSYEKL. This CDR3 has 16 amino acids. V lost 3 bases to trimming and J lost 3 bases, with 15 bases between them. The DNA of the CDR3 is TGCGCCAGCAGCCAGCCTGATTCGGGGGTCAAAAACATTCAGTACTTC. Its protein product is CASSQPDSGVKNIQYF.

This chain joins TRBV27 and TRBJ2-7, with 10 bases fitting TRBD2. V gave up 3 bases and J gave up 5 bases; unmatched junction bases: 10. The CDR3 loop spans 16 amino acids. Germline CDR1 MNHEY, CDR2 SMNVEV (reference sequence). CDR3 amino acids: CASSFSSGRAEHEQYF. CDR3 nucleotide sequence: TGTGCCAGCAGTTTTTCCAGCGGGAGGGCGGAACACGAGCAGTACTTC.

This clone was recorded only once. This chain joins TRBV11-3 and TRBJ1-1; maybe TRBD1 (6 bases). The germline gives CDR1 SGHNT, CDR2 YENEEA. The CDR3 loop spans 14 amino acids. Trimming took 4 bases from V and 1 from J, leaving 10 bases between them. In DNA, the CDR3 is TGTGCCAGCAGCTCCGGGACAACGAACACTGAAGCTTTCTTT. This gives the protein CASSSGTTNTEAFF.

V gene TRBV28 combines with J gene TRBJ2-1; D call uncertain. Germline CDR1 MDHEN, CDR2 SYDVKM. This CDR3 has 14 residues. V was clipped by 1 base and J by 5 bases, with 9 bases between them. The CDR3 DNA is TGTGCCAGCAGTTTATTAACAACCGACAATGAGCAGTTCTTC. It translates to CASSLLTTDNEQFF.

This chain connects TRBV5-1 to TRBJ2-6; 9 bases match TRBD1. The CDR3 runs 19 residues. In germline, CDR1 is SGHRS, CDR2 YFSETQ. V was pared by 4 bases and J by 1 base, with 12 bases of the junction left unmatched. The CDR3 region is CASSPQGGGQGSGANVLTF. CDR3 bases: TGCGCCAGCAGCCCACAGGGCGGGGGACAGGGATCTGGGGCCAACGTCCTGACTTTC.